Listed here are 5 T cell receptor beta chains from one sample, sequenced in a study of blood T cell repertoires in COVID-19. TCRdb's table, derived via immunoSEQ multiplex PCR, lists solely in-frame clones and lacks some. This table has more than 95,000 clones, 70% to 90% appearing once. Material for sequencing was peripheral blood. All receptors derive from a woman older than 75 with acute or convalescent COVID-19.

The V and J genes are TRBV2 and TRBJ2-2; tentative D call: TRBD2 (7 bases). This CDR3 is built from 15 residues. Germline V CDR1 and CDR2: SNHLY, FYNNEI. The germline V and J ends were trimmed by 6 bases and 4 bases, with 15 bases remaining between them. CDR3 in amino acids: CASSPPRGGTGELFF. The CDR3 DNA reads TGTGCCAGCAGCCCCCCGAGGGGGGGCACCGGGGAGCTGTTTTTT.

This clone was found a few times. V and J are TRBV7-3 and TRBJ2-2; 7 positions agree with TRBD2. J was trimmed by 1 base and V by 10 bases; bases with no gene match: 6. This CDR3 comprises 14 residues. CDR1 and CDR2 (germline): SGHTA, FQGTGA. CDR3 in DNA: TGTGCCACCGCTCGGGGGGTGAACACCGGGGAGCTGTTTTTT. This encodes CATARGVNTGELFF.

This sequence joins TRBV10-3 and TRBJ2-7; D ambiguous. In germline, CDR1 is ENHRY, CDR2 SYGVKD. This CDR3 comprises 11 residues. The ends were cut back, 6 bases at V and 4 bases at J, with 7 bases in the middle. The CDR3 here is CAIRETYEQYF. The CDR3 DNA follows: TGTGCCATCAGGGAGACTTACGAGCAGTACTTC.

V is TRBV20-1 and J is TRBJ2-3; TRBD1 aligns across 7 bases. Unmatched junction bases numbered 7, after V lost 3 bases and J lost 1 base. Germline V gene data show CDR1 as DFQATT and CDR2 as SNEGSKA (reference sequence). The CDR3 has 15 residues. The CDR3 sequence is CSASEGTAGTDTQYF. For the CDR3, the DNA is TGCAGTGCTAGTGAGGGGACAGCTGGCACAGATACGCAGTATTTT.

V gene TRBV4-2 combines with J gene TRBJ1-1, with D possibly TRBD1 on 6 matching bases. V lost 2 bases, J lost 4 bases, and 23 bases lay in between. Germline lookup yields CDR1 LGHNA and CDR2 YNFKEQ. This CDR3 is built from 18 residues. CDR3 sequence: CASSQSRQGNLRGTEAFF. The CDR3 nucleotides read TGTGCCAGCAGCCAATCGCGTCAGGGGAATCTCAGGGGCACTGAAGCTTTCTTT.